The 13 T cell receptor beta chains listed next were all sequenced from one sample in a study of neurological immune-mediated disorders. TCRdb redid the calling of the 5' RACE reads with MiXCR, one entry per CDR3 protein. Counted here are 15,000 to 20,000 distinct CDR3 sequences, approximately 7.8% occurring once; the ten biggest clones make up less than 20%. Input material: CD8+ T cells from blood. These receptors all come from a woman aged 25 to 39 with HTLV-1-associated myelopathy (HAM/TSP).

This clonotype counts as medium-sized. This CDR3 reads CSARDPGRDTEAFF. CDR3 DNA sequence: TGCAGTGCTAGAGATCCGGGGAGGGACACTGAAGCTTTCTTT. The J gene is TRBJ1-1, the V gene TRBV20-1, with no clear D. With 0 bases removed from V and 3 bases from J, the gap between germline ends came to 11 bases. The CDR3 is 14 residues long. Germline V gives CDR1 DFQATT, CDR2 SNEGSKA (reference sequence).

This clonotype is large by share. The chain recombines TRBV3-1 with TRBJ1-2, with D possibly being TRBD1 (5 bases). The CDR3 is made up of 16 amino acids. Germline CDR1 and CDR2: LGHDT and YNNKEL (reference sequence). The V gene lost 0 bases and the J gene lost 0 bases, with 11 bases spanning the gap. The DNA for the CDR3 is TGTGCCAGCAGCCAAGATTTCAGGGCTACTAACTATGGCTACACCTTC. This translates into CASSQDFRATNYGYTF.

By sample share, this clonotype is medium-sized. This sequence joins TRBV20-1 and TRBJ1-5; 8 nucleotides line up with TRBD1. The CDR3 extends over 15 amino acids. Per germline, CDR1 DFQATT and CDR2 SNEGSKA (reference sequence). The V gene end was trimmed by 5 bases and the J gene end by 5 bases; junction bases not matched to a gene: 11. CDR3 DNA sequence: TGCAGTGCTGCCCCGACAGGGGCGGATTATCAGCCCCAGCATTTT. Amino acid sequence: CSAAPTGADYQPQHF.

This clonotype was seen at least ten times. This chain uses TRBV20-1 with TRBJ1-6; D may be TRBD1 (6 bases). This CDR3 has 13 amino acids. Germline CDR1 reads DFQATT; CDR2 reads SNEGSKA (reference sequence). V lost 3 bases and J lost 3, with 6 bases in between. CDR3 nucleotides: TGCAGTGCTAGGGACAGCTATAATTCACCCCTCCACTTT. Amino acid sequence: CSARDSYNSPLHF.

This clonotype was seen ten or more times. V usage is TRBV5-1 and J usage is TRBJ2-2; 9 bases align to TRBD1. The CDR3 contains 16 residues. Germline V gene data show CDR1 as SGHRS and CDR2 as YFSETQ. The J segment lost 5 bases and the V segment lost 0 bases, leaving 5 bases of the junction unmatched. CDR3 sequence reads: CASSLDWDRVTGELFF. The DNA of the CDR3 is TGCGCCAGCAGCTTGGATTGGGACAGGGTAACCGGGGAGCTGTTTTTT.

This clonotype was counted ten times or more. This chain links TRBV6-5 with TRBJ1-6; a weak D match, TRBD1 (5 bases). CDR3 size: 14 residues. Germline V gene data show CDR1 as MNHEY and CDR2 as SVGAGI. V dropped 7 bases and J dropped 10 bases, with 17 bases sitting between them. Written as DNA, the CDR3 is TGTGCCAGCACCGGTGGGGGATTCGGATCACCCCTCCACTTT. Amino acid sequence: CASTGGGFGSPLHF.

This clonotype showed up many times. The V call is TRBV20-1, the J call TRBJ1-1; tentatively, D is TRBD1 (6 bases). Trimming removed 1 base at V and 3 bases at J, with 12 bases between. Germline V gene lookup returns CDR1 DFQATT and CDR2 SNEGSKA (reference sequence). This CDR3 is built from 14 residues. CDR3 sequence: CSARGVGQHTEAFF. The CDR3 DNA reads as TGCAGTGCTAGAGGCGTGGGACAACACACTGAAGCTTTCTTT.

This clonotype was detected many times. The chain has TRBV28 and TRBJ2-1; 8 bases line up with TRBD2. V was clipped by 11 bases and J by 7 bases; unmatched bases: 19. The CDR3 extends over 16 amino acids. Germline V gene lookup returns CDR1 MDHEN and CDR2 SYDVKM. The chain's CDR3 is CAARGGPADHPNEQFF. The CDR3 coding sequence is TGTGCCGCCCGGGGGGGGCCAGCCGACCATCCAAATGAGCAGTTCTTC.

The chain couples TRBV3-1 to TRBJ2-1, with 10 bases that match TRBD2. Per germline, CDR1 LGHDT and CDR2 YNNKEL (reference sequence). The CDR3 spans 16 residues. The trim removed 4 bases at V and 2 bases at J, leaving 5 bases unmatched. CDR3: CASSPQLAGTYNEQFF. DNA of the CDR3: TGTGCCAGCAGCCCTCAACTAGCGGGAACCTACAATGAGCAGTTCTTC.

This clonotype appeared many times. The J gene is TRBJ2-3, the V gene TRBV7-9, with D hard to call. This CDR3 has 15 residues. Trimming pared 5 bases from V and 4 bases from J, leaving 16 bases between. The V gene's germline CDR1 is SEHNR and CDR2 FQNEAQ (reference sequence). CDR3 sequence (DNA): TGTGCCAGCAGCCATGTACTTGCGGAACCAGATACGCAGTATTTT. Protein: CASSHVLAEPDTQYF.

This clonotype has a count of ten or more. The CDR3 DNA is TGCAGTGCTAGAGAGGACGGCCCGTATGGCTACACCTTC. Translated, it gives CSAREDGPYGYTF. The chain joins TRBV20-1 to TRBJ1-2; D gene unclear. The germline V and J ends were trimmed by 0 bases and 5 bases, with 10 bases remaining between them. Germline CDR1 DFQATT, CDR2 SNEGSKA (reference sequence). The CDR3 contains 13 residues.

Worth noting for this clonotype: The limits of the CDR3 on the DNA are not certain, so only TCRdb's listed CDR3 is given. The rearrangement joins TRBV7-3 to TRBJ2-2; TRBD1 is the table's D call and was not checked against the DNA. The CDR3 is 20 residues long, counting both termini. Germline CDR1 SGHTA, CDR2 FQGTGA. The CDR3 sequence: CASSLSGGYGYTFGSGELFF.

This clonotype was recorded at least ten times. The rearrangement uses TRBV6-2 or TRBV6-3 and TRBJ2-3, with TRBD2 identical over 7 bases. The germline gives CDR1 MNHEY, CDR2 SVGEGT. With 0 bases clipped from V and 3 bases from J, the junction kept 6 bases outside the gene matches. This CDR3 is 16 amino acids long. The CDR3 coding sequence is TGTGCCAGCAGTTACTCGTCGGGGAGGGCAACAGATACGCAGTATTTT. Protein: CASSYSSGRATDTQYF.